At least ten counts were recorded for the clone carrying this T cell receptor (beta chain). The antigen is undetermined. The data belong to a study of response to subunit inactivated influenza vaccine. Overall study results and limits: A suggestion made by the authors is that each seasonal influenza vaccination recruits few new T cells.

MiXCR was run by TCRdb on the RT-PCR reads, yielding one entry per CDR3 protein. The sample has approximately 530,000 distinct CDR3 sequences; approximately 12% are singletons. V was trimmed by 4 bases and J by 6 bases, leaving 10 bases between them. CDR3 length equals 13 residues. The material sequenced was PBMCs from blood, taken roughly 6 weeks after vaccination. The chain employs TRBV12-3 or TRBV12-4 and TRBJ1-5; D possibly corresponds to TRBD1 (5 bases). This sequence was found in a man in his forties or fifties who received an inactivated influenza vaccine. This CDR3 reads CASSSRGSQPQHF. Here the CDR3 DNA reads TGTGCCAGCAGTTCTCGGGGGAGTCAGCCCCAGCATTTT.